The rows below give T cell receptor beta chains drawn from one sample of a study of Graves' ophthalmopathy and Graves' hyperthyroidism. TCRdb analysed the multiplex PCR reads with MiXCR anew, one entry per CDR3 protein. The profile shows roughly 50,000 distinct CDR3 sequences, less than 65% of them singletons. Sequenced: peripheral blood. The receptors were gathered from an adult woman with Graves' ophthalmopathy. The CDR3 runs from the conserved cysteine through the conserved F or W. A D gene is named only where the DNA matches it firmly. Part of the rows lack a size; the others show once, few, many or a class for expanded clones.

.	TRBD1	TRBV7-6	TRBJ1-1	16	CASSLGLGTANTEAFF	TGTGCCAGCAGCTTAGGGCTAGGGACAGCGAACACTGAAGCTTTCTTT
.	TRBD1	TRBV7-2	TRBJ2-1	14	CAGNRTGDYSEQFF	TGTGCCGGCAATCGGACAGGGGACTACAGTGAGCAGTTCTTC
.	.	TRBV7-9	TRBJ2-3	12	CASSSAVDTQYF	TGTGCCAGCAGCAGCGCGGTAGATACGCAGTATTTT
medium-sized	.	TRBV15	TRBJ2-7	14	CATSRDRGAYEQYF	TGTGCCACCAGCAGAGACAGGGGGGCGTACGAGCAGTACTTC
.	.	TRBV7-8	TRBJ2-1	12	CASSLARDTQFF	TGTGCCAGCAGCTTAGCGAGAGATACGCAGTTCTTC
.	.	TRBV20-1	TRBJ2-1	11	CSASGYNEQFF	TGCAGTGCTAGCGGATACAATGAGCAGTTCTTC
once	.	TRBV7-2	TRBJ2-3	14	CASSPPTGRDTRYF	TGTGCTAGCAGCCCGCCGACAGGCCGAGATACGCGGTATTTT
many	.	TRBV6-2/TRBV6-3	TRBJ2-7	12	CASSKDSYEQYF	TGTGCCAGCAGTAAAGACAGCTACGAGCAGTACTTC
.	.	TRBV7-6	TRBJ1-1	13	CASSQEGRTEAFF	TGTGCCAGCAGCCAAGAAGGGCGAACTGAAGCTTTCTTT
.	TRBD1	TRBV20-1	TRBJ2-7	16	CSARDGTATAPYEQYF	TGCAGTGCTAGAGATGGGACAGCTACGGCCCCCTACGAGCAGTACTTC
.	.	TRBV4-1	TRBJ2-7	13	CASSQEWGGEQYF	TGCGCCAGCAGCCAAGAGTGGGGAGGCGAGCAGTACTTC
.	.	TRBV6-4	TRBJ1-3	14	CAGTDRTAENTIYF	TGTGCCGGCACTGACAGGACAGCTGAAAACACCATATATTTT
.	TRBD2	TRBV10-3	TRBJ2-1	16	CAISEVLAGGSIEQFF	TGTGCCATCAGTGAGGTCCTAGCGGGAGGGTCCATTGAGCAGTTCTTC
many	.	TRBV7-2	TRBJ2-5	14	CASSLGARSETQYF	TGTGCCAGCAGCTTAGGGGCTAGAAGCGAGACCCAGTACTTC
.	.	TRBV11-2	TRBJ1-3	16	CASSIQAANYGYTIYF	TGTGCCAGCAGCATCCAGGCAGCTAACTATGGCTACACCATATATTTT
few	TRBD1	TRBV10-3	TRBJ1-1	14	CAIRADRGNTEAFF	TGTGCCATCAGGGCGGACAGGGGTAACACTGAAGCTTTCTTT
once	TRBD2	TRBV6-5	TRBJ2-2	14	CASSYKLRLRELIF	TGTGCCAGCAGTTACAAGCTACGTCTGCGGGAGCTGATTTTT
few	TRBD2	TRBV20-1	TRBJ2-3	13	CSARTSGSNEQYF	TGCAGTGCGCGGACTAGCGGGAGCAATGAGCAGTATTTT
.	.	TRBV15	TRBJ1-5	16	CATSRGTTGANQPQHF	TGTGCCACCAGCAGAGGTACGACAGGCGCTAATCAGCCCCAGCATTTT
.	TRBD2	TRBV12-3/TRBV12-4	TRBJ2-3	16	CASSLPAGVQTDTQYF	TGTGCCAGCAGTTTACCGGCGGGAGTGCAGACAGATACGCAGTATTTT
many	TRBD2	TRBV9	TRBJ2-3	19	CASSPPTSGSPLSTDTQYF	TGTGCCAGCAGCCCCCCGACTAGCGGGAGTCCTCTTAGCACAGATACGCAGTATTTT
.	TRBD2	TRBV7-9	TRBJ2-1	14	CAIIGLAGVNGQFF	TGTGCCATCATCGGACTAGCGGGAGTCAATGGGCAGTTCTTC
medium-sized	.	TRBV24-1	TRBJ1-4	13	CATSDHMNEKLFF	TGTGCCACCAGTGATCACATGAATGAAAAACTGTTTTTT
many	.	TRBV6-7	TRBJ2-3	15	CASLNQMASTDTQYF	TGTGCCAGCCTAAATCAGATGGCCAGCACAGATACGCAGTATTTT
once	.	TRBV19	TRBJ1-1	15	CASSIGTFLGAEAFF	TGTGCCAGTAGTATAGGAACGTTCCTAGGGGCCGAAGCTTTCTTT
.	TRBD2	TRBV7-3	TRBJ2-1	14	CASSLYPGGNEQFF	TGTGCCAGCAGCTTATATCCGGGAGGCAATGAGCAGTTCTTC
.	.	TRBV20-1	TRBJ2-1	12	CSDLREYNEQFF	TGCAGTGATTTACGGGAGTACAATGAGCAGTTCTTC
.	.	TRBV7-9	TRBJ1-2	15	CASGYTTGTNYGYTF	TGTGCCAGCGGCTACACGACCGGGACGAACTATGGCTACACCTTC
many	TRBD2	TRBV7-2	TRBJ2-5	16	CASSPSGGGPGETQYF	TGTGCCAGCAGCCCTTCGGGGGGAGGGCCGGGAGAGACCCAGTACTTC
medium-sized	TRBD1	TRBV20-1	TRBJ2-7	14	CSATRDRGSYEQYF	TGCAGTGCTACTCGAGACAGGGGTTCCTACGAGCAGTACTTC
many	.	TRBV4-2	TRBJ2-3	17	CASSQDRRGPRTDTQYF	TGTGCCAGCAGCCAAGATCGCCGGGGGCCGCGCACAGATACGCAGTATTTT
once	TRBD2	TRBV11-3	TRBJ2-7	14	CAGSAGGPPYEQYF	TGTGCCGGCAGTGCGGGAGGGCCACCCTATGAGCAGTACTTC
.	TRBD2	TRBV7-9	TRBJ2-2	17	CASSWTSGGSGAGELFF	TGTGCCAGCAGCTGGACTAGCGGGGGGAGTGGGGCCGGGGAGCTGTTTTTT
many	.	TRBV4-1	TRBJ2-7	15	CASTLGEQFLSEQYF	TGCGCCAGCACCCTAGGGGAACAGTTCCTTTCCGAGCAGTACTTC
.	TRBD2	TRBV20-1	TRBJ2-1	13	CSARGRTSGTQFF	TGCAGTGCTAGGGGCAGGACTAGCGGGACCCAGTTCTTC
many	TRBD2	TRBV7-9	TRBJ2-7	14	CASSWGLAAYEQYF	TGTGCCAGCAGCTGGGGACTAGCGGCCTACGAGCAGTACTTC
many	TRBD2	TRBV20-1	TRBJ2-7	17	CSAARGSGSGIRDEQYF	TGCAGTGCCGCCCGGGGTAGCGGGAGTGGAATTCGGGACGAGCAGTACTTC
.	.	TRBV19	TRBJ1-2	14	CASTDAGFVYGYTF	TGTGCCAGTACCGATGCAGGGTTCGTCTATGGCTACACCTTC
.	.	TRBV28	TRBJ2-2	17	CASSWDTRNENTGELFF	TGTGCCAGCAGCTGGGACACCCGAAATGAGAACACCGGGGAGCTGTTTTTT
.	.	TRBV10-3	TRBJ2-7	13	CATQGASSYEQYF	TGTGCCACCCAAGGGGCTAGCTCCTACGAGCAGTACTTC
.	TRBD2	TRBV19	TRBJ2-7	20	CAMSPATALGLAGPRYEQCF	TGTGCCATGAGTCCGGCGACCGCCCTGGGACTAGCGGGACCCCGTTACGAGCAGTGCTTC
.	.	TRBV7-6	TRBJ2-1	14	CASSVVGSHNEQFF	TGTGCCAGCAGCGTTGTGGGCAGCCACAATGAGCAGTTCTTC
many	TRBD2	TRBV20-1	TRBJ2-1	17	CSARDFQAGGDKDEQFF	TGCAGTGCTAGAGATTTCCAAGCGGGAGGGGATAAGGATGAGCAGTTCTTC
.	.	TRBV29-1	TRBJ2-7	11	CSGRAGYEQYF	TGCAGCGGGAGGGCCGGGTACGAGCAGTACTTC
once	.	TRBV7-5	TRBJ2-3	21	CTSVPSEARRVRTSPTDTQYF	.
.	.	TRBV6-5	TRBJ1-1	13	CTSTKHAETEAFF	TGTACCAGCACTAAACACGCAGAGACTGAAGCTTTCTTT
.	.	TRBV7-2	TRBJ1-4	14	CASSSRGTSEKLFF	TGTGCCAGCAGCTCTCGGGGGACTAGCGAAAAACTGTTTTTT
.	.	TRBV20-1	TRBJ1-3	16	CSARVPLSGTGNTIYF	TGCAGTGCTAGAGTTCCGCTCTCGGGTACCGGAAACACCATATATTTT
.	TRBD1	TRBV7-9	TRBJ1-6	14	CASVTGNGDSPLHF	TGTGCCAGCGTGACAGGGAATGGTGATTCACCCCTCCACTTT
many	.	TRBV7-9	TRBJ1-3	13	CASSRTAGNTIYF	TGTGCCAGCAGCCGAACGGCCGGAAACACCATATATTTT
many	.	TRBV5-1	TRBJ2-1	15	CASLPSTGAYNEQFF	TGCGCCAGCTTACCATCCACCGGGGCTTACAATGAGCAGTTCTTC
.	.	TRBV15	TRBJ2-3	16	CATSRDRVGGTDTQYF	TGTGCCACCAGCAGAGATCGTGTGGGGGGCACAGATACGCAGTATTTT
.	TRBD2	TRBV20-1	TRBJ2-3	15	CSARRDGGGADTQYF	TGCAGTGCTAGGCGGGACGGGGGAGGGGCCGATACGCAGTATTTT